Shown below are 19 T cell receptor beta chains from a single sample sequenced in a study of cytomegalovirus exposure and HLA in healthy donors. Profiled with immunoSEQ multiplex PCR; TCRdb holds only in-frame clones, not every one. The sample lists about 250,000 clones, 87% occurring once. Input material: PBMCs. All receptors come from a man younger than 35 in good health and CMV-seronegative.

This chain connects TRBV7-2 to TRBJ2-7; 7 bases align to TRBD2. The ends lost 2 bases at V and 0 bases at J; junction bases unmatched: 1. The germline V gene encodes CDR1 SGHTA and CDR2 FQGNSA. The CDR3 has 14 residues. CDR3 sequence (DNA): TGTGCCAGCAGCTTATCGGGAGGCTCCTACGAGCAGTACTTC. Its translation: CASSLSGGSYEQYF.

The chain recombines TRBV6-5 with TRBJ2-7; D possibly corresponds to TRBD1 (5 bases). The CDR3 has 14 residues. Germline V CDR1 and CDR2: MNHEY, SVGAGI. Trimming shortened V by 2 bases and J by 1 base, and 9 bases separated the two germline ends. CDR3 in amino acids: CASSYGQGSYEQYF. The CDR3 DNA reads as TGTGCCAGCAGTTACGGTCAGGGATCCTACGAGCAGTACTTC.

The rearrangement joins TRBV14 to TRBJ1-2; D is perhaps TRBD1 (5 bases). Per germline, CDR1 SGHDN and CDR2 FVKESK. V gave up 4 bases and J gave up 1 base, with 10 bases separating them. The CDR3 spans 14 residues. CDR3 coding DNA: TGTGCCAGCAGCCCCCGTCAGGGTAACTATGGCTACACCTTC. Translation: CASSPRQGNYGYTF.

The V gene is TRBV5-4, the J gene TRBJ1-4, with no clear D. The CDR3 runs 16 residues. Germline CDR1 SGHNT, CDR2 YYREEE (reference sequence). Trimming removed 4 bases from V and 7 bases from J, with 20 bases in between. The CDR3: CASSPGGSTGSEKLFF. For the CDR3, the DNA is TGTGCCAGCAGCCCCGGTGGGTCCACCGGGAGTGAAAAACTGTTTTTT.

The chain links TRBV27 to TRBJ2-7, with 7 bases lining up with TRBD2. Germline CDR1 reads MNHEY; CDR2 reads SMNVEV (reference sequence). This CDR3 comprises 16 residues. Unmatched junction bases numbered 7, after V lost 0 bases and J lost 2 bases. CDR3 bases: TGTGCCAGCAGTTTATCGGCGGGAGAGGAAGCCTACGAGCAGTACTTC. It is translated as CASSLSAGEEAYEQYF.

CDR3 in amino acids: CASSLGANTIYF. CDR3 DNA sequence: TGTGCCAGCAGCTTAGGGGCAAACACCATATATTTT. The chain couples TRBV7-2 to TRBJ1-3; no reliable D call. Germline lookup yields CDR1 SGHTA and CDR2 FQGNSA. This CDR3 is 12 amino acids long. Trimming pared 1 base from V and 6 bases from J, leaving 4 bases between.

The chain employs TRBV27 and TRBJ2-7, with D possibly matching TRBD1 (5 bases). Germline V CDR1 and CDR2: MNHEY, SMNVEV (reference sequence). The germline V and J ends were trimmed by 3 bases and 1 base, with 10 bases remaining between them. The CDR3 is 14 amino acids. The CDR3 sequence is CASSFGASSYEQYF. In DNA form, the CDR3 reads TGTGCCAGCAGTTTTGGGGCGAGTTCCTACGAGCAGTACTTC.

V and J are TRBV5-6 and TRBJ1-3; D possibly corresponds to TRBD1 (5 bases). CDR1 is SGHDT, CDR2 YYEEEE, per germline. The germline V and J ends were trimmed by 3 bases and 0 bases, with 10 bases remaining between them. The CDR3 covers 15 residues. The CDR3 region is CASSSPGSSGNTIYF. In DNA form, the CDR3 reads TGTGCCAGCAGCTCCCCAGGGTCCTCTGGAAACACCATATATTTT.

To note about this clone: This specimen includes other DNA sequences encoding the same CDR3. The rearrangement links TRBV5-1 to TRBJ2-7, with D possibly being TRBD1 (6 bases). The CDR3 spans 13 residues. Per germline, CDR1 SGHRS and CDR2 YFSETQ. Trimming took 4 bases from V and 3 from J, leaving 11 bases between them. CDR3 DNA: TGCGCCAGCAGCCCCGGACAGAACTACGAGCAGTACTTC. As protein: CASSPGQNYEQYF. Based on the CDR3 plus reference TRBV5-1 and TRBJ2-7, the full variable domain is KAGVTQTPRYLIKTRGQQVTLSCSPISGHRSVSWYQQTPGQGLQFLFEYFSETQRNKGNFPGRFSGRQFSNSRSEMNVSTLELGDSALYLCASSPGQNYEQYFGPGTRLTVT.

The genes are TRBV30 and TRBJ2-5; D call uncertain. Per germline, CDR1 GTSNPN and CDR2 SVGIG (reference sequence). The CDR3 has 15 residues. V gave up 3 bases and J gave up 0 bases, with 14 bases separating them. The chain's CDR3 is CAWRARIAYQETQYF. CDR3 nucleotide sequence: TGTGCCTGGAGAGCGAGGATAGCCTACCAAGAGACCCAGTACTTC.

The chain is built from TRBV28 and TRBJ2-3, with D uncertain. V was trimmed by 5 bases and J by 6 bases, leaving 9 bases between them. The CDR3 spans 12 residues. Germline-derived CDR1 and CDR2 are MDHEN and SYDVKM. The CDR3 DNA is TGTGCCAGCAGTCTTCAGAGGGATACGCAGTATTTT. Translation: CASSLQRDTQYF.

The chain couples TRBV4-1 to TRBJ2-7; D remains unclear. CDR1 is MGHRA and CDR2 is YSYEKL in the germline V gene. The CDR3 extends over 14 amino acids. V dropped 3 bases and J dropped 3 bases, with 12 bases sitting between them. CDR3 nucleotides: TGCGCCAGCAGCCATGTTCCTAGAATCTACGAGCAGTACTTC. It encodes CASSHVPRIYEQYF.

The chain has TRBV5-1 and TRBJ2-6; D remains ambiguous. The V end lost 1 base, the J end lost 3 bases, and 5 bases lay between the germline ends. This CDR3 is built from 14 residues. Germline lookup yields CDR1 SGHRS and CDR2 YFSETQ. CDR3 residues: CASSLLFGANVLTF. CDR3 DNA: TGCGCCAGCAGCTTGTTATTTGGGGCCAACGTCCTGACTTTC.

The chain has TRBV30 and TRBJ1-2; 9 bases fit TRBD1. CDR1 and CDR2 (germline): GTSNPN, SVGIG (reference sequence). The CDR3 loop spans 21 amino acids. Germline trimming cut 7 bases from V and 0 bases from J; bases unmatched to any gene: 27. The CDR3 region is CAFMTSRDRALQGLTNYGYTF. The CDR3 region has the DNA TGTGCCTTCATGACATCCCGGGACAGGGCCCTTCAGGGCCTGACTAACTATGGCTACACCTTC.

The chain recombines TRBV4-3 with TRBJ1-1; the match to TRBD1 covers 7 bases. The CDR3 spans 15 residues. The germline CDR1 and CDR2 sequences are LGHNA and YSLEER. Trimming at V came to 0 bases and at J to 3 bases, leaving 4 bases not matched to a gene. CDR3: CASSQDVGTDTEAFF. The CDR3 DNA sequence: TGCGCCAGCAGCCAAGATGTCGGGACAGACACTGAAGCTTTCTTT.

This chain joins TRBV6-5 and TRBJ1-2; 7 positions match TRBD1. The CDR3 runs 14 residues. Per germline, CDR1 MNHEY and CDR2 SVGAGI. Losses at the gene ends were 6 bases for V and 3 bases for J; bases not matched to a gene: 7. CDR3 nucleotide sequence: TGTGCCAGCAGCACACAGGGGTCCGACTATGGCTACACCTTC. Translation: CASSTQGSDYGYTF.

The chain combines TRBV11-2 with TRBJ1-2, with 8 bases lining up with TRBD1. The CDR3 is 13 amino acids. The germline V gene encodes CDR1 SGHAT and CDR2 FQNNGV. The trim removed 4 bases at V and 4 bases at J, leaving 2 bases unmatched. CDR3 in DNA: TGTGCCAGCAGCTCAGGACAGGGCTATGGCTACACCTTC. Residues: CASSSGQGYGYTF.

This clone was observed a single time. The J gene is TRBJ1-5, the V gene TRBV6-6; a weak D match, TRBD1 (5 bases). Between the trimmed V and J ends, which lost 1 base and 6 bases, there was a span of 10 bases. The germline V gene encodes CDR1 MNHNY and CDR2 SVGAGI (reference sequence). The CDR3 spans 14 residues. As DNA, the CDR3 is TGTGCCAGCAGTTACTGGGGGGAAGGTCAGCCCCAGCATTTT. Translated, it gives CASSYWGEGQPQHF.

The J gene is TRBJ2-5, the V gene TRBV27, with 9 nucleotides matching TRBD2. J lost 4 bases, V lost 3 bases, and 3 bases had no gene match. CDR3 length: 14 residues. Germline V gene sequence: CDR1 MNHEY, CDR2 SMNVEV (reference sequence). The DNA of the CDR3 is TGTGCCAGCAGTTTTCGCGGGGGGGGAGAGACCCAGTACTTC. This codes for CASSFRGGGETQYF.